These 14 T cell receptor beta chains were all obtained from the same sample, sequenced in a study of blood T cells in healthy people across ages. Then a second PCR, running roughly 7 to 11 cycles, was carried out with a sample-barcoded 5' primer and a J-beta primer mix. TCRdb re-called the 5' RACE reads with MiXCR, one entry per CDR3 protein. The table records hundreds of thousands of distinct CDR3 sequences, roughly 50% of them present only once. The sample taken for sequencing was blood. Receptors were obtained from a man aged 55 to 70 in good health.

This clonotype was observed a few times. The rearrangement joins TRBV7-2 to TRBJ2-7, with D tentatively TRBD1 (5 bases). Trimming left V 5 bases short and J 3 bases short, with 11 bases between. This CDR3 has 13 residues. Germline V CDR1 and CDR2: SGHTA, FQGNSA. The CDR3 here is CASSAEQGYEQYF. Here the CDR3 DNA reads TGTGCCAGCAGCGCGGAGCAGGGCTACGAGCAGTACTTC. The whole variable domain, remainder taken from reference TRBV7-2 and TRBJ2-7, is GAGVSQSPSNKVTEKGKDVELRCDPISGHTALYWYRQSLGQGLEFLIYFQGNSAPDKSGLPSDRFSAERTGGSVSTLTIQRTQQEDSAVYLCASSAEQGYEQYFGPGTRLTVT.

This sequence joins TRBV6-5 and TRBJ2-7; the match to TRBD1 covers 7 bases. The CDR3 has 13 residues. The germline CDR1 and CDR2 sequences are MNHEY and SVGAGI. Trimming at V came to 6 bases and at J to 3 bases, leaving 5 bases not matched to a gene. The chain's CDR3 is CASSGDSIYEQYF. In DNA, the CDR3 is TGTGCCAGCAGCGGGGACAGCATCTACGAGCAGTACTTC.

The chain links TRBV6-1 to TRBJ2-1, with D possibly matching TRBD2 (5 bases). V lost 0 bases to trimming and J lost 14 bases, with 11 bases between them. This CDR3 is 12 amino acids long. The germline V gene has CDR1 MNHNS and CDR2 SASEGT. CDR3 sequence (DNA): TGTGCCAGCAGTGAAGCGCTGTGGGAGAAGTTCTTC. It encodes CASSEALWEKFF.

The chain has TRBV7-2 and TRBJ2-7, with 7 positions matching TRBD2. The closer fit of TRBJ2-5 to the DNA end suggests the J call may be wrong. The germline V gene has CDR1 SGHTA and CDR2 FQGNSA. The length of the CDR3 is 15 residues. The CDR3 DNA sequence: TGTGCCAGCAGCTTAGTTCGACTAGCCGCAGAGACCCAGTACTTC. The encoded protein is CASSLVRLAAETQYF.

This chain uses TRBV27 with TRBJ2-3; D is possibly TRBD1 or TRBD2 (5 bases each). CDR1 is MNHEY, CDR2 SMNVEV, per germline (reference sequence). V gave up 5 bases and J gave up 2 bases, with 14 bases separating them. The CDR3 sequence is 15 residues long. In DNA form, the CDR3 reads TGTGCCAGCAGTCCGTACCGGGGCTCCACAGATACGCAGTATTTT. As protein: CASSPYRGSTDTQYF.

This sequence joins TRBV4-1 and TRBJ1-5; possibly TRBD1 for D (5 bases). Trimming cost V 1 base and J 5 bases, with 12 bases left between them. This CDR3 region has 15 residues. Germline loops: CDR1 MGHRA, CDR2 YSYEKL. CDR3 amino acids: CASSQAVTDYQPQHF. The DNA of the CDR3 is TGCGCCAGCAGCCAAGCGGTGACAGACTATCAGCCCCAGCATTTT.

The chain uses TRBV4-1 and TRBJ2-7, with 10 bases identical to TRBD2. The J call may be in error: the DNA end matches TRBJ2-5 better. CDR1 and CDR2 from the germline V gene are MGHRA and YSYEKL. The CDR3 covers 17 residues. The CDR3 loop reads CASSQDIQRGGRETQYF. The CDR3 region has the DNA TGCGCCAGCAGCCAAGACATACAGCGGGGGGGCCGCGAGACCCAGTACTTC.

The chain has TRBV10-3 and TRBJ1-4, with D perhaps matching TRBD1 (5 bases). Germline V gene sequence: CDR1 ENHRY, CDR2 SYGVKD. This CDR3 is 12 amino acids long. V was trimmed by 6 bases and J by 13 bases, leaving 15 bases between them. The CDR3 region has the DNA TGTGCCATCAGCTCAGCCGGGACGGGACTGTTTTTT. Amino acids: CAISSAGTGLFF.

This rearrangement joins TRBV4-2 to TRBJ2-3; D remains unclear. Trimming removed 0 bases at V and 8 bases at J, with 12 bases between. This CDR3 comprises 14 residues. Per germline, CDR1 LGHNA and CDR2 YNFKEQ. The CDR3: CASSQDLTVRTQYF. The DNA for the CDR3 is TGTGCCAGCAGCCAAGATCTCACGGTGCGTACGCAGTATTTT.

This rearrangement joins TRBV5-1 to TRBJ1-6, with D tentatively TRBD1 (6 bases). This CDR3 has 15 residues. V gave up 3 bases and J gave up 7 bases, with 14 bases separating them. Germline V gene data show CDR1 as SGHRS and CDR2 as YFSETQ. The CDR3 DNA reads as TGCGCCAGCAGCTGGGGGGCGACAGCCAATTCACCCCTCCACTTT. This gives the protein CASSWGATANSPLHF.

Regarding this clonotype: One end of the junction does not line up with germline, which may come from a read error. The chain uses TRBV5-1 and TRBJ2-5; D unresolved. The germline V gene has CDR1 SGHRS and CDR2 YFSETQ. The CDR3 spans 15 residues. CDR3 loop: CVSSLQVGGGETQYF. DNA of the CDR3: TGCGTCAGCAGCTTGCAAGTCGGCGGCGGCGAGACCCAGTACTTC.

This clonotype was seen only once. This chain's CDR3 is CSASPGTQQFF. The CDR3 DNA sequence: TGCAGTGCTAGTCCTGGGACCCAGCAGTTCTTC. The chain carries TRBV20-1 and TRBJ2-1; the D gene could be TRBD1 or TRBD2 (5 bases each). Trimming left V 3 bases short and J 11 bases short, with 11 bases between. The CDR3 loop spans 11 amino acids. Germline CDR1 reads DFQATT; CDR2 reads SNEGSKA (reference sequence).

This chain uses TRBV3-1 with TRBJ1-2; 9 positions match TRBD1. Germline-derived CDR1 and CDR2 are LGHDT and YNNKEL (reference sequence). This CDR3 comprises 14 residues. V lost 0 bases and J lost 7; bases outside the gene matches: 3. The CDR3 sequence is CASSQDQGQGGYTF. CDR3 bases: TGTGCCAGCAGCCAAGATCAGGGACAGGGTGGCTACACCTTC. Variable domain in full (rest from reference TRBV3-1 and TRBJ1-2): DTAVSQTPKYLVTQMGNDKSIKCEQNLGHDTMYWYKQDSKKFLKIMFSYNNKELIINETVPNRFSPKSPDKAHLNLHINSLELGDSAVYFCASSQDQGQGGYTFGSGTRLTVV.

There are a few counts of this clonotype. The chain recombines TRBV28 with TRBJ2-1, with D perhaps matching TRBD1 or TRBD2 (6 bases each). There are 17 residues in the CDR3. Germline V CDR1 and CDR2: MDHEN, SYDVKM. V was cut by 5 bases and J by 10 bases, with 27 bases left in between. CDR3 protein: CASSGDPTGGTHEEQFF. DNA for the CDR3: TGTGCCAGCAGTGGGGATCCTACCGGGGGCACACACGAGGAGCAGTTCTTC.